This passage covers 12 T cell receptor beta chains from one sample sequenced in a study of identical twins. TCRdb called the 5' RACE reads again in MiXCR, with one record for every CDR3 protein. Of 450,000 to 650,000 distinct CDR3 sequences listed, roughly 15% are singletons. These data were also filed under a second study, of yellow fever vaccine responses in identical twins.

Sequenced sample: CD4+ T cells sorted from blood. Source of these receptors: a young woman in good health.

CDR3 amino acids: CASSPGGEEQFF. The CDR3 DNA reads as TGTGCCAGCAGTCCGGGGGGGGAGGAGCAGTTCTTC. The chain employs TRBV12-3 or TRBV12-4 and TRBJ2-1; 8 positions match TRBD2. This CDR3 is built from 12 residues. V gave up 5 bases and J gave up 10 bases; unmatched junction bases: 4.

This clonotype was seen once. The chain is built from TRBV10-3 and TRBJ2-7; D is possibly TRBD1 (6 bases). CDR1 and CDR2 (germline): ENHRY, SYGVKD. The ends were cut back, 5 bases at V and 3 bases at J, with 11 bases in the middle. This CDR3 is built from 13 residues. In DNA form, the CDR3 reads TGTGCCATCAGTCCCCAAGGGGGCTACGAGCAGTACGTC. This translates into CAISPQGGYEQYV.

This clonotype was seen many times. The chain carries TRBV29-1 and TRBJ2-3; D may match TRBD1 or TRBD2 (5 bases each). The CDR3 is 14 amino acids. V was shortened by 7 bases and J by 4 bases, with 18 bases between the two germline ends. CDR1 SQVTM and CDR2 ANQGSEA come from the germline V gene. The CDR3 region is CSADAQGSADTQYF. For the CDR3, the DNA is TGCAGCGCCGATGCCCAGGGTAGCGCAGATACGCAGTATTTT.

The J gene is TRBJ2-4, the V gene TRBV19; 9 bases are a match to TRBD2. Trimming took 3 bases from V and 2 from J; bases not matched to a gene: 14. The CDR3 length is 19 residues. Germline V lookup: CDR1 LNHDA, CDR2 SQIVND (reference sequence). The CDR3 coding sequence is TGTGCCAGTAGTATCGCGGCGGGAGGGCCTTTGGGGCCCAAAAACATTCAGTACTTC. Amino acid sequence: CASSIAAGGPLGPKNIQYF. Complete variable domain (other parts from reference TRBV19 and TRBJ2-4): DGGITQSPKYLFRKEGQNVTLSCEQNLNHDAMYWYRQDPGQGLRLIYYSQIVNDFQKGDIAEGYSVSREKKESFPLTVTSAQKNPTAFYLCASSIAAGGPLGPKNIQYFGAGTRLSVL.

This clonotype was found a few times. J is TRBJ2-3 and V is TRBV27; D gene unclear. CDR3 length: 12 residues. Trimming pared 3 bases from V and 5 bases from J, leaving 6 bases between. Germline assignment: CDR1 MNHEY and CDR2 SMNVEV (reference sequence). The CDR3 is CASSFPGDTQYF. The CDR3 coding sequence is TGTGCCAGCAGTTTTCCGGGAGATACGCAGTATTTT.

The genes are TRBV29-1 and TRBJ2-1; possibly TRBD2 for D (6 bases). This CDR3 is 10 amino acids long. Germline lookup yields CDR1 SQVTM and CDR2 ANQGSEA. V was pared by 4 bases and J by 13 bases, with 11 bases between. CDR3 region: CSVAGLTQFF. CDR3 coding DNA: TGCAGCGTTGCAGGACTAACTCAGTTCTTC.

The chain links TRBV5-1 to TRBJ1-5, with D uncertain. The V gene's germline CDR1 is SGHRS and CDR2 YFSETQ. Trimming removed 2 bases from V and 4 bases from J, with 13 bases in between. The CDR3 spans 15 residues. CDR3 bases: TGCGCCAGCAGCTTTGATCCGACTAGAAATCAGCCCCAGCATTTT. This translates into CASSFDPTRNQPQHF.

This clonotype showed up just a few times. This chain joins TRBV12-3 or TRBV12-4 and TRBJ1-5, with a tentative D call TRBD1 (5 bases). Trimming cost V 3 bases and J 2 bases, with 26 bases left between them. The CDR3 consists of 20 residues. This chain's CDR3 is CASSLRSWGTPGLGNQPQHF. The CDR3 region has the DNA TGTGCCAGCAGTTTGAGAAGTTGGGGCACTCCCGGCTTGGGCAATCAGCCCCAGCATTTT.

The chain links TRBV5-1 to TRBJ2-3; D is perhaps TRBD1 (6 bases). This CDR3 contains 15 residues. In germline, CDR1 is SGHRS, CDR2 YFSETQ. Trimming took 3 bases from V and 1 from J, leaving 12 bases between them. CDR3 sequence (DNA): TGCGCCAGCAGCTCGGACAGAAAAGGCACAGATACGCAGTATTTT. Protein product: CASSSDRKGTDTQYF.

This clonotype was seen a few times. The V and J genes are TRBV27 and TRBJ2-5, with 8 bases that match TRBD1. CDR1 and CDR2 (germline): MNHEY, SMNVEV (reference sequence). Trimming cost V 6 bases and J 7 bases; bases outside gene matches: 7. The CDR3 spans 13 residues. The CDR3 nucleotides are TGTGCCAGCAGGGGACAGGTATTTGCGACCCAGTACTTC. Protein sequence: CASRGQVFATQYF.

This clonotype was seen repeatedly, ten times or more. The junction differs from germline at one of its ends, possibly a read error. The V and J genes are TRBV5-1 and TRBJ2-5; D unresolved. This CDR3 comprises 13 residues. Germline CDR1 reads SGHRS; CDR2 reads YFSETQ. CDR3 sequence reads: CASSLGGEETQYF. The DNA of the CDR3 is TGTGCCAGCAGTTTAGGTGGAGAAGAGACCCAGTACTTC.

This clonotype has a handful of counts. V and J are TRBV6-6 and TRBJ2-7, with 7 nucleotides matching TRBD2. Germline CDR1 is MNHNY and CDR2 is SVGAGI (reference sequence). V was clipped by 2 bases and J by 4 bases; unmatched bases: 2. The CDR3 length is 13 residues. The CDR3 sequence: CASSYARGYEQYV. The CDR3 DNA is TGTGCCAGCAGTTACGCGCGGGGGTACGAGCAGTACGTC.